This paragraph reports one TCR beta chain. Here immunoSEQ multiplex PCR was the method, and the copy in TCRdb shows in-frame clones only, minus some. Among about 260,000 clones listed, approximately 90% were seen once. The data were obtained in a study of blood T cell repertoires in COVID-19. The overall study: The United States, Italy and Spain supplied acute and convalescent COVID-19 samples.

Trimming at V came to 3 bases and at J to 1 base, leaving 6 bases not matched to a gene. Germline lookup yields CDR1 SGHDN and CDR2 FVKESK. The length of the CDR3 is 17 residues. Cohort placement rested on clinical history that participants reported themselves. The clonotype was recovered from a middle-aged man who had been exposed to COVID-19. The V call is TRBV14, the J call TRBJ2-2, with TRBD1 identical over 9 bases. The sample taken for sequencing was PBMCs or T cells enriched from blood (not recorded which). CDR3 sequence reads: CASSHRDRAGNTGELFF. The DNA for the CDR3 is TGTGCCAGCAGCCATCGGGACAGGGCTGGGAACACCGGGGAGCTGTTTTTT.